What follows describes a single TCR beta chain. No antigen is known for it. Germline V lookup: CDR1 MGHDK, CDR2 SYGVNS. The CDR3 has 12 amino acids. Trimming cost V 9 bases and J 6 bases, with 11 bases left between them. The data were obtained in a study of Graves' ophthalmopathy and Graves' hyperthyroidism. Moderately to severely active ophthalmopathy under 3 months, CAS at least 3, NOSPECS at least 4. The sequenced template was RNA, covering the TCR beta CDR3 region. HTBI primers were used in a first-round RT-PCR, which preceded a second-round multiplex PCR. TCRdb itself ran the multiplex PCR reads through MiXCR, one entry per CDR3 protein. The sample yields hundreds of thousands of distinct CDR3 sequences, roughly 41% seen once. Regarding the study as a whole: A model of 13 signatures distinguished ophthalmopathy from stable hyperthyroidism at about 86% sensitivity and 81.08% specificity.

This chain joins TRBV25-1 and TRBJ1-4, with D tentatively TRBD1 (5 bases). This clonotype originated in an adult man with Graves' ophthalmopathy. Sequenced input: peripheral blood. The CDR3 bases are TGTGCCAGTGCCATGGGGGATGAAAAACTGTTTTTT. This translates into CASAMGDEKLFF.